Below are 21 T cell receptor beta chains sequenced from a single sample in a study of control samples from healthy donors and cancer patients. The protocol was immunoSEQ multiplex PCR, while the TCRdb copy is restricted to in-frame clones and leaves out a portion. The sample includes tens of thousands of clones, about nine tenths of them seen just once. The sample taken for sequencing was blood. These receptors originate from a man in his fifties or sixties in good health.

The CDR3 spells CASSDRRTRDFF. CDR3 nucleotide sequence: TGTGCCAGCAGTGATCGTAGGACTAGGGATTTCTTC. The chain links TRBV2 to TRBJ2-1, with TRBD2 matching 7 bases. Germline assignment: CDR1 SNHLY and CDR2 FYNNEI. This CDR3 spans 12 amino acids. The junction had 9 bases not matched to a gene; V was cut back by 3 bases and J by 16 bases.

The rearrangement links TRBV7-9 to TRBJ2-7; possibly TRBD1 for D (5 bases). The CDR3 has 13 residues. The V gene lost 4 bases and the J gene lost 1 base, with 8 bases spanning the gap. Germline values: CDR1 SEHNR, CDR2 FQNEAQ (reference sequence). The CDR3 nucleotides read TGTGCCAGCAGCTCCGGACAATCCTACGAGCAGTACTTC. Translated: CASSSGQSYEQYF.

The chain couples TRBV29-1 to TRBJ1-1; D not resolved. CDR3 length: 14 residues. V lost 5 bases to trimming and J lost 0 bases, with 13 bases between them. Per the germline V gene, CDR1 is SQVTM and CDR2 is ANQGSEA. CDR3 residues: CSVLLGLMNTEAFF. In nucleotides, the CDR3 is TGCAGCGTTCTGTTAGGGCTCATGAACACTGAAGCTTTCTTT.

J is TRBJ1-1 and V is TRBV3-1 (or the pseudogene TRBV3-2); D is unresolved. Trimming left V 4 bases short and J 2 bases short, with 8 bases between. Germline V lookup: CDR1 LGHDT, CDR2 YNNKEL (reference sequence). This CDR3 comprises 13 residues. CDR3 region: CASSLLSNTEAFF. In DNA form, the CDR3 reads TGTGCCAGCAGCCTGTTGTCAAACACTGAAGCTTTCTTT.

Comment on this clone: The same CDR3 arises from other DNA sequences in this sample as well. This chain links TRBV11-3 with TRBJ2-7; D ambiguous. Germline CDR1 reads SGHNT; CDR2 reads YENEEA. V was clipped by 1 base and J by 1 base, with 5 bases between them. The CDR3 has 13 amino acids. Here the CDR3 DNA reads TGTGCCAGCAGCTTAGGGGATTCCTACGAGCAGTACTTC. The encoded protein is CASSLGDSYEQYF.

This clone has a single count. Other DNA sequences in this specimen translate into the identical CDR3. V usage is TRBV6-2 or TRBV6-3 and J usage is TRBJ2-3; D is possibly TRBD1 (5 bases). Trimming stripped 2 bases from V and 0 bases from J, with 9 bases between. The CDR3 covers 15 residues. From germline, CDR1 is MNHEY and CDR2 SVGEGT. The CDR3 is CASSYRQGSTDTQYF. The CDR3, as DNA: TGTGCCAGCAGTTACCGGCAGGGTAGCACAGATACGCAGTATTTT.

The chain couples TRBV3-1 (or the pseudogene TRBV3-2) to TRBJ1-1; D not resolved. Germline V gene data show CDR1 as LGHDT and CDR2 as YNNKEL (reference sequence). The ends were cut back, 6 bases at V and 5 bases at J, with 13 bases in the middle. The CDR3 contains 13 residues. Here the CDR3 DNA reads TGTGCCAGCAGTCTAGTACGGGAAACTGAAGCTTTCTTT. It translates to CASSLVRETEAFF.

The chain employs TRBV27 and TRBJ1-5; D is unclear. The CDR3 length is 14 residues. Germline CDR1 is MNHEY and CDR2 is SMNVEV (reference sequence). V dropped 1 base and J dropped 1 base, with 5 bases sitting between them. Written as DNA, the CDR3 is TGTGCCAGCAGTTTATGGGCGAGCAATCAGCCCCAGCATTTT. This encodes CASSLWASNQPQHF.

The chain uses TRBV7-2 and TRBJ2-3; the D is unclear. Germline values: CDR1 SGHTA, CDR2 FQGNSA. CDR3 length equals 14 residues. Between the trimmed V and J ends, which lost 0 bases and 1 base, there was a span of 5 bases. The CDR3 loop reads CASSLAGRTDTQYF. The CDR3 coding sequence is TGTGCCAGCAGCTTAGCAGGACGCACAGATACGCAGTATTTT. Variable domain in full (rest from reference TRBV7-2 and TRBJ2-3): GAGVSQSPSNKVTEKGKDVELRCDPISGHTALYWYRQSLGQGLEFLIYFQGNSAPDKSGLPSDRFSAERTGGSVSTLTIQRTQQEDSAVYLCASSLAGRTDTQYFGPGTRLTVL.

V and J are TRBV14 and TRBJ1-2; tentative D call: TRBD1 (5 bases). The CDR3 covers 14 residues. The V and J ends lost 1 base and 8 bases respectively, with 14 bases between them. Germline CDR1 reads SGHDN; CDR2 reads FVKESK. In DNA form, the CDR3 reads TGTGCCAGCAGCCAAGTCCGATTCGGGGGGGGCTACACCTTC. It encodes CASSQVRFGGGYTF.

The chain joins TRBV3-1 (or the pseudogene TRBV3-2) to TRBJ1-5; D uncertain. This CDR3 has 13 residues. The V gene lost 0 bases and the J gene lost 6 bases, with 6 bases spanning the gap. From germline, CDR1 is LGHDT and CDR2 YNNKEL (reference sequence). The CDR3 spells CASSQEGIQPQHF. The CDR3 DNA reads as TGTGCCAGCAGCCAAGAGGGGATTCAGCCCCAGCATTTT.

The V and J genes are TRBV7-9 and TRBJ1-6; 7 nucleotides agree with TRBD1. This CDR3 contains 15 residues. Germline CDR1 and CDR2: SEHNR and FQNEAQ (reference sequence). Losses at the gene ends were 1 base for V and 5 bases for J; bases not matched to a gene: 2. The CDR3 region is CASSLGGQNNSPLHF. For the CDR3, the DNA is TGTGCCAGCAGCTTAGGGGGACAGAATAATTCACCCCTCCACTTT.

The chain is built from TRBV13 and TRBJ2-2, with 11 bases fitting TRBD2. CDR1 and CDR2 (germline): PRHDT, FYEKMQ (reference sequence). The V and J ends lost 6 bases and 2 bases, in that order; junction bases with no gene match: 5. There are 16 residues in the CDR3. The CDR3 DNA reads TGTGCCAGCAGATTTAGCGGGGGGGACAACACCGGGGAGCTGTTTTTT. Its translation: CASRFSGGDNTGELFF.

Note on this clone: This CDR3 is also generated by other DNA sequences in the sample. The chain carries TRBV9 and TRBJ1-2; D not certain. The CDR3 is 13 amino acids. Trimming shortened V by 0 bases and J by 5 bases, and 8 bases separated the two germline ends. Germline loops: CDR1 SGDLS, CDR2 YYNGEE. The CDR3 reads CASSVARSYGYTF. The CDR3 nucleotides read TGTGCCAGCAGCGTAGCGCGTAGTTATGGCTACACCTTC.

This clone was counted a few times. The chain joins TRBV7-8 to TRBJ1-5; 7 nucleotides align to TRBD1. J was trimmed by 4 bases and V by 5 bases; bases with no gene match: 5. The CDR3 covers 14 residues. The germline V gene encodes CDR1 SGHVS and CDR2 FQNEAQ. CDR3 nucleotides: TGTGCCAGCAGCCCGGGACAGCCGAATCAGCCCCAGCATTTT. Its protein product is CASSPGQPNQPQHF.

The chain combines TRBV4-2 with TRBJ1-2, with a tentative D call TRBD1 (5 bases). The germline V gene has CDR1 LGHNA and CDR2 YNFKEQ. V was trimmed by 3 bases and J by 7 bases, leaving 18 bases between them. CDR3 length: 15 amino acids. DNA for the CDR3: TGTGCCAGCAGCCACAGAGGGATCCAAGACAGTGGCTACACCTTC. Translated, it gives CASSHRGIQDSGYTF.

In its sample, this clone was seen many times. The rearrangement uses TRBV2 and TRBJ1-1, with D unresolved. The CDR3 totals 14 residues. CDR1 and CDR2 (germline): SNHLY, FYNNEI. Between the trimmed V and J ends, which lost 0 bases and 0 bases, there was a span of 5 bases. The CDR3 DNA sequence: TGTGCCAGCAGTGAAGCGCAATTGAACACTGAAGCTTTCTTT. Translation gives CASSEAQLNTEAFF.

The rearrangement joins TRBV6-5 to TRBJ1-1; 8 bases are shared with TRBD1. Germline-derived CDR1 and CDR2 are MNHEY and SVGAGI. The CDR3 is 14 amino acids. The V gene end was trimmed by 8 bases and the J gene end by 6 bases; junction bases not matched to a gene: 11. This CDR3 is CASGYTGGVAEAFF. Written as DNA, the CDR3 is TGTGCCAGCGGGTATACAGGGGGGGTCGCTGAAGCTTTCTTT.

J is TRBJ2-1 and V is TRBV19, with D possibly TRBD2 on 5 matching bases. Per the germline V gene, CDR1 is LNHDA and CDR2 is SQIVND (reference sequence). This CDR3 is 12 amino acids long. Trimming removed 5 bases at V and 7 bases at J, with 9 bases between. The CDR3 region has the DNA TGTGCCAGTAGTCCCGACTATAATGAGCAGTTCTTC. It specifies CASSPDYNEQFF. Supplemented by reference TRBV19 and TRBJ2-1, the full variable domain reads DGGITQSPKYLFRKEGQNVTLSCEQNLNHDAMYWYRQDPGQGLRLIYYSQIVNDFQKGDIAEGYSVSREKKESFPLTVTSAQKNPTAFYLCASSPDYNEQFFGPGTRLTVL.

Written as DNA, the CDR3 is TGTGCCAGCAGTCCAGGGACATTGAACACTGAAGCTTTCTTT. It translates to CASSPGTLNTEAFF. This rearrangement joins TRBV3-1 (or the pseudogene TRBV3-2) to TRBJ1-1, with a possible D match to TRBD1 (6 bases). The germline V gene encodes CDR1 LGHDT and CDR2 YNNKEL (reference sequence). Deletions cut 6 bases from V and 0 bases from J, with 11 bases between. The CDR3 spans 14 residues.

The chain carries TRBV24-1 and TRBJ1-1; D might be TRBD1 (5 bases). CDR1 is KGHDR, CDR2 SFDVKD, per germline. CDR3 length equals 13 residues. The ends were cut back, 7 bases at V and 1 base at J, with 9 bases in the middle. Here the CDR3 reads CATRGGANTEAFF. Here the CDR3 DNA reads TGTGCCACCAGGGGAGGGGCGAACACTGAAGCTTTCTTT.